This T cell receptor (beta chain) came from a study of CD8 T cells in Susac syndrome. General study findings and limits: The study conceded that its TCR sequencing and HLA analysis involved relatively few individuals.

A word on this clonotype: Its antigen remains unidentified.

An amount of RNA that ranged from roughly 0.45 to 1 ug was reverse transcribed with random hexamers. TCRdb reprocessed the immunoSEQ multiplex PCR reads with MiXCR, giving one entry per CDR3 protein. The table has about 140,000 distinct CDR3 sequences, about 95% seen once; the top ten hold 0.14%. CD8+ and CD4+ T cells circulating in blood were sequenced for TCR beta. Trimming shortened V by 4 bases and J by 0 bases, and 7 bases separated the two germline ends. Looked up from germline, CDR1 is SQVTM and CDR2 is ANQGSEA. The CDR3 is made up of 13 amino acids. The specimen sequenced was CD4+ T cells from PBMCs. This clonotype originated in a human donor with Susac syndrome. The rearrangement links TRBV29-1 to TRBJ1-5; D ambiguous. The CDR3: CSVVWDSNQPQHF. In DNA, the CDR3 is TGCAGCGTTGTTTGGGATAGCAATCAGCCCCAGCATTTT.